The entry below describes one T cell receptor beta chain. Original processing methods: Using reference gene primer amplification, nucleated cell counts were estimated. Only in-frame clones appear in the TCRdb table, and some are missing; sequencing was by immunoSEQ multiplex PCR. V, J and clone size are taken as reported in that table, and D and trimming were inferred from the DNA itself. The sample yields just under 80,000 clones, roughly 80% seen once. Germline CDR1 and CDR2: LGHDT and YNNKEL (reference sequence). V lost 4 bases, J lost 8 bases, and 18 bases lay in between. The CDR3 spans 15 residues. The data belong to a study of blood T cell repertoires in COVID-19. Turning to the study itself: Samples representing acute and convalescent COVID-19 were sourced from the United States, Italy and Spain. Nucleic acid was either cDNA or gDNA, and it came from T cells, B-cell-depleted T cells, or PBMCs.

The chain links TRBV3-1 (or the pseudogene TRBV3-2) to TRBJ2-1, with a weak D call TRBD2 (6 bases). This receptor was obtained from a human donor in a cohort sampled during active COVID-19. The sample was peripheral blood. The CDR3 region is CASSPYLGEEDEQFF. The CDR3 nucleotides are TGTGCCAGCAGCCCATATTTGGGGGAGGAGGATGAGCAGTTCTTC.